The clone carrying this T cell receptor beta chain has more than one count but fewer than ten. Its antigen is unknown. The data are from a study of response to subunit inactivated influenza vaccine. TCRdb re-called the RT-PCR reads through MiXCR, storing one row per CDR3 protein. The profile shows 200,000 to 250,000 distinct CDR3 sequences, roughly an eighth of them singletons. Whole-study findings and limits: It was the authors' suggestion that each seasonal influenza vaccination recruits few new T cells.

The sample was non-naive T cells sorted from PBMCs, taken around 15 days before vaccination. The clonotype was recovered from a man aged 45-60 years who received an inactivated influenza vaccine.

CDR3 loop: CSARPLQRTGPETQYF. The DNA of the CDR3 is TGCAGTGCTAGACCCCTCCAAAGGACAGGTCCGGAGACCCAGTACTTC. The V call is TRBV20-1, the J call TRBJ2-5; 7 nucleotides match TRBD1. Losses at the gene ends were 2 bases for V and 5 bases for J; bases not matched to a gene: 14. The CDR3 totals 16 residues. Germline values: CDR1 DFQATT, CDR2 SNEGSKA (reference sequence).